This TCR beta chain was recorded in a study of blood T cell repertoires in COVID-19. This study enrolled people aged roughly 18 to 100 from under 25 US geographic areas. This CDR3 spans 15 amino acids. CDR1 and CDR2 from the germline V gene are SGHTA and FQGNSA. V gave up 5 bases and J gave up 1 base; unmatched junction bases: 4. How the authors handled the data: Amplification of reference gene primers was used by the study to estimate nucleated cell counts. Only in-frame clones appear in the TCRdb table, and some are missing; sequencing was by immunoSEQ multiplex PCR. Clone size and V and J calls were adopted from that table, with D and trimming inferred from the DNA. Of over 200,000 clones in the sample, roughly 87% were seen once. Details on this clone: Other DNA sequences in the sample encode the same CDR3.

Sequenced: PBMCs or T cells enriched from blood (not recorded which). V gene TRBV7-2 combines with J gene TRBJ2-3; 9 nucleotides align to TRBD2. The TCR comes from a man aged 18 to 29 with acute COVID-19. CDR3 amino acids: CASSPGTSRTDTQYF. CDR3 DNA sequence: TGTGCCAGCAGCCCTGGGACTAGCCGCACAGATACGCAGTATTTT.